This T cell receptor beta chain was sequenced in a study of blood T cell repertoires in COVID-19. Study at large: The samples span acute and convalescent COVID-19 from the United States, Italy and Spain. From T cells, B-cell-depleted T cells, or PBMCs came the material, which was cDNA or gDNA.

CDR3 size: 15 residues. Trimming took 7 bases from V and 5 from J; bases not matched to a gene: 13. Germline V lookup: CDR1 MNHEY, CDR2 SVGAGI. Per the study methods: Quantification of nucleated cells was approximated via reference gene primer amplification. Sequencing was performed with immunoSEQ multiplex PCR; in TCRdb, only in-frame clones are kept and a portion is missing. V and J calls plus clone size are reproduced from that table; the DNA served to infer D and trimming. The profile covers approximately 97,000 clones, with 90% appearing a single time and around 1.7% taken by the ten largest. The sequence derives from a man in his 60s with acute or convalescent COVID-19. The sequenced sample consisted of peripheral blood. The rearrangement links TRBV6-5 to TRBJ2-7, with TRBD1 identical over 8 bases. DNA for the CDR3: TGTGCCAGCACTCCTGACAGGGGAAATTCCCACGAGCAGTACGTC. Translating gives CASTPDRGNSHEQYV.